The 28 T cell receptor beta chains below were found in one sample sequenced in a study of T cells in Graves' hyperthyroidism and ophthalmopathy. RNA transcripts were the template for amplifying TCR beta CDR3 regions. HTBI primers drove first-round RT-PCR of the TCR CDR3. TCRdb independently ran MiXCR on the multiplex PCR reads; one entry per CDR3 protein. The sample carries about 500,000 distinct CDR3 sequences, approximately 16% recorded once. The material sequenced was blood. These receptors came from a woman aged 30 to 39 with Graves' ophthalmopathy.

The rearrangement uses TRBV5-1 and TRBJ1-1; D may be TRBD1 (6 bases). This CDR3 comprises 14 residues. The germline V gene encodes CDR1 SGHRS and CDR2 YFSETQ. V was clipped by 6 bases and J by 5 bases, with 17 bases between them. For the CDR3, the DNA is TGCGCCAGCACCACTTCAGGGGCGGGAACTGAAGCTTTCTTT. It encodes CASTTSGAGTEAFF.

Remarks on this clonotype: No conserved phenylalanine or tryptophan is present at the end of the CDR3, so a read error is the likely explanation. The chain carries TRBV27 and TRBJ2-7; D is undetermined. Per germline, CDR1 MNHEY and CDR2 SMNVEV (reference sequence). Trimming took 6 bases from V and 4 from J, leaving 7 bases between them. This CDR3 is 11 amino acids long. The DNA for the CDR3 is TGTGCCAGCAGGGATCTTTACGAGCAGTACTCC. Translating gives CASRDLYEQYS.

This clonotype was seen many times. The CDR3 protein is CSARESGNQPQHF. CDR3 nucleotide sequence: TGCAGTGCTAGAGAGAGCGGGAATCAGCCCCAGCATTTT. This chain joins TRBV20-1 and TRBJ1-5; D call uncertain. The CDR3 totals 13 residues. Deletions cut 0 bases from V and 4 bases from J, with 7 bases between. Germline loops: CDR1 DFQATT, CDR2 SNEGSKA (reference sequence).

The chain recombines TRBV12-3 or TRBV12-4 with TRBJ1-5; no definite D call. The CDR3 consists of 14 residues. Trimming shortened V by 6 bases and J by 4 bases, and 13 bases separated the two germline ends. The CDR3 nucleotides read TGTGCCAGCAGGCGGGAGAGAGGAAATCAGCCCCAGCATTTT. Its protein is CASRRERGNQPQHF.

The CDR3 bases are TGTGCCAGTAGTATCTACGGGGACGAGCAGTACTTC. It codes for CASSIYGDEQYF. The chain combines TRBV19 with TRBJ2-7; tentative D call: TRBD2 (5 bases). The germline V and J ends were trimmed by 3 bases and 5 bases, with 8 bases remaining between them. This CDR3 has 12 residues. CDR1 LNHDA and CDR2 SQIVND come from the germline V gene (reference sequence). Together with reference TRBV19 and TRBJ2-7, the CDR3 gives the full variable domain: DGGITQSPKYLFRKEGQNVTLSCEQNLNHDAMYWYRQDPGQGLRLIYYSQIVNDFQKGDIAEGYSVSREKKESFPLTVTSAQKNPTAFYLCASSIYGDEQYFGPGTRLTVT.

In its sample, this clonotype was seen many times. The CDR3 loop is CSAGGQGHQPQHF. The CDR3 nucleotides read TGCAGTGCTGGGGGACAGGGACATCAGCCCCAGCATTTT. The chain is built from TRBV20-1 and TRBJ1-5; 9 nucleotides agree with TRBD1. The CDR3 covers 13 residues. In germline, CDR1 is DFQATT, CDR2 SNEGSKA (reference sequence). V trimming: 5 bases; J trimming: 5 bases; junction bases outside the gene matches: 4.

This clonotype has more than one count but fewer than ten. This CDR3 is CASNQGTSLDEQFF. The CDR3 DNA is TGTGCCAGCAACCAGGGGACTAGCTTAGATGAGCAGTTCTTC. The chain combines TRBV4-2 with TRBJ2-1, with 9 bases lining up with TRBD2. Germline CDR1 is LGHNA and CDR2 is YNFKEQ. Trimming removed 7 bases from V and 8 bases from J; junction bases left unmatched: 9. The CDR3 runs 14 residues.

There are many counts of this clonotype. The chain links TRBV28 to TRBJ1-2; TRBD1 aligns across 8 bases. Germline CDR1 MDHEN, CDR2 SYDVKM. After removal of 5 bases from V and 7 bases from J, the junction contained 12 bases not matched to a gene. There are 15 residues in the CDR3. The CDR3 protein is CASSPGQGAVGGYTF. CDR3 coding DNA: TGTGCCAGCAGTCCCGGACAGGGCGCGGTGGGTGGCTACACCTTC.

This clonotype has at least ten counts. V gene TRBV20-1 combines with J gene TRBJ2-7; weak D call: TRBD1 (5 bases). This CDR3 has 17 residues. The germline V and J ends were trimmed by 0 bases and 0 bases, with 18 bases remaining between them. CDR1 and CDR2 (germline): DFQATT, SNEGSKA (reference sequence). The CDR3 loop reads CSARDAGLVWDSYEQYF. The CDR3 DNA follows: TGCAGTGCTAGAGATGCAGGGTTAGTGTGGGACTCCTACGAGCAGTACTTC.

This clonotype was found a few times. This chain links TRBV4-3 with TRBJ2-1, with D hard to call. CDR3 length: 12 amino acids. CDR1 and CDR2 from the germline V gene are LGHNA and YSLEER. V was trimmed by 1 base and J by 13 bases, leaving 11 bases between them. The CDR3, as DNA: TGCGCCAGCAGCCAAGGAAAGGGTACACAGTTCTTC. It codes for CASSQGKGTQFF.

This clonotype showed up just a few times. The chain employs TRBV5-1 and TRBJ2-7; 7 bases match TRBD1. The germline gives CDR1 SGHRS, CDR2 YFSETQ. V was pared by 4 bases and J by 7 bases, with 8 bases of the junction left unmatched. The CDR3 has 13 amino acids. CDR3 sequence reads: CASSQEQGFEQYF. CDR3 DNA sequence: TGCGCCAGCAGCCAAGAACAGGGGTTTGAGCAGTACTTC.

This clonotype was recorded many times. The V and J genes are TRBV28 and TRBJ2-5; TRBD1 matches 10 bases. The length of the CDR3 is 15 residues. Trimming at V came to 3 bases and at J to 3 bases, leaving 4 bases not matched to a gene. Germline-derived CDR1 and CDR2 are MDHEN and SYDVKM. The CDR3 sequence is CASSFQGTGEETQYF. CDR3 bases: TGTGCCAGCAGTTTTCAGGGGACAGGGGAAGAGACCCAGTACTTC.

This clonotype was detected ten times or more. The chain is built from TRBV18 and TRBJ2-7, with D hard to call. The V and J ends lost 3 bases and 0 bases respectively, with 6 bases between them. The CDR3 consists of 13 residues. Per the germline V gene, CDR1 is KGHSH and CDR2 is LQKENI. The CDR3 DNA reads TGTGCCAGCTCACCGATTGGCTCCTACGAGCAGTACTTC. Amino acids: CASSPIGSYEQYF.

This clonotype was counted many times. The chain joins TRBV18 to TRBJ1-2, with D uncertain. V gave up 0 bases and J gave up 5 bases, with 10 bases separating them. This CDR3 is 14 amino acids long. Germline CDR1 is KGHSH and CDR2 is LQKENI. The CDR3 DNA follows: TGTGCCAGCTCACCACCTTGGTTGAGATATGGCTACACCTTC. It specifies CASSPPWLRYGYTF.

The table lists this clonotype with a few counts. The rearrangement uses TRBV6-1 and TRBJ1-1, with 7 bases aligning to TRBD1. Germline lookup yields CDR1 MNHNS and CDR2 SASEGT. V lost 6 bases and J lost 7; bases outside the gene matches: 8. The CDR3 sequence is 13 residues long. CDR3 nucleotides: TGTGCCAGCAGCGAGGACGACAGGGATGAAGCTTTCTTT. This gives the protein CASSEDDRDEAFF.

This clonotype was recorded many times. The chain recombines TRBV5-1 with TRBJ1-4; D is perhaps TRBD1 (6 bases). Germline CDR1 SGHRS, CDR2 YFSETQ. The length of the CDR3 is 15 residues. The V end was cut by 3 bases, the J end by 5 bases, with 14 bases between. CDR3 nucleotides: TGCGCCAGCAGCTCAACGAGGGGGGGAAATGAAAAACTGTTTTTT. It codes for CASSSTRGGNEKLFF.

V is TRBV20-1 and J is TRBJ1-1, with TRBD1 matching over 9 bases. After removal of 3 bases from V and 6 bases from J, the junction contained 2 bases not matched to a gene. The CDR3 covers 12 residues. Looked up from germline, CDR1 is DFQATT and CDR2 is SNEGSKA (reference sequence). The CDR3 DNA reads as TGCAGTGCTAGGACAGGGGGAGCTGAAGCTTTCTTT. Its protein product is CSARTGGAEAFF.

The chain combines TRBV13 with TRBJ2-3; 8 positions agree with TRBD2. The CDR3 sequence is 17 residues long. J was trimmed by 6 bases and V by 4 bases; bases with no gene match: 15. Germline assignment: CDR1 PRHDT and CDR2 FYEKMQ (reference sequence). CDR3 DNA sequence: TGTGCCAGCAGCTCGAGCGGGAGACTGAGGACCCACGATACGCAGTATTTT. Translated: CASSSSGRLRTHDTQYF.

The table lists this clonotype with many counts. The chain links TRBV11-2 to TRBJ2-7, with a tentative D call TRBD2 (5 bases). CDR1 is SGHAT, CDR2 FQNNGV, per germline. The V end was cut by 5 bases, the J end by 8 bases, with 16 bases between. The CDR3 loop spans 13 amino acids. As DNA, the CDR3 is TGTGCCAGCAGCCCAGCCCGTACGACTAAGCAGTACTTC. Translating it yields CASSPARTTKQYF.

The table lists this clonotype with many counts. This chain uses TRBV3-1 with TRBJ2-7; TRBD1 is a possible D gene (5 bases). Germline CDR1 LGHDT, CDR2 YNNKEL (reference sequence). The CDR3 extends over 13 amino acids. V lost 5 bases and J lost 5, with 13 bases in between. The CDR3 loop is CASSTQGADEQYF. Written as DNA, the CDR3 is TGTGCCAGCAGCACGCAAGGGGCCGACGAGCAGTACTTC.

This clonotype was detected many times. The chain uses TRBV7-2 and TRBJ2-1, with 7 nucleotides matching TRBD2. The CDR3 is 15 residues long. Trimming cost V 3 bases and J 2 bases; bases outside gene matches: 4. Per germline, CDR1 SGHTA and CDR2 FQGNSA. CDR3: CASSLTGTTYNEQFF. CDR3 bases: TGTGCCAGCAGCTTGACCGGGACTACCTACAATGAGCAGTTCTTC.

This rearrangement joins TRBV10-1 to TRBJ1-1; D is possibly TRBD1 (6 bases). The CDR3 is 14 residues long. CDR1 is WNHNN, CDR2 SYGVQD, per germline (reference sequence). V was trimmed by 9 bases and J by 4 bases, leaving 18 bases between them. The CDR3 DNA reads TGCGCCAGGAAACGGACAGTAAGGACCACTGAAGCTTTCTTT. Its protein product is CARKRTVRTTEAFF.

This clonotype came up a few times. V gene TRBV19 combines with J gene TRBJ2-3; D is perhaps TRBD1 (6 bases). The CDR3 totals 14 residues. Trimming took off 7 bases at V and 1 base at J, with 12 bases between the two ends. Per germline, CDR1 LNHDA and CDR2 SQIVND (reference sequence). In DNA form, the CDR3 reads TGTGCCAGTAATACACAGGGTGGCACAGATACGCAGTATTTT. This encodes CASNTQGGTDTQYF.

The chain carries TRBV7-6 and TRBJ2-5, with D maybe TRBD1 (6 bases). Per the germline V gene, CDR1 is SGHVS and CDR2 is FNYEAQ. The CDR3 has 15 amino acids. With 1 base removed from V and 5 bases from J, the gap between germline ends came to 14 bases. The CDR3 spells CASSLGSGVRETQYF. The CDR3 DNA follows: TGTGCCAGCAGCTTAGGTTCAGGGGTGAGGGAGACCCAGTACTTC.

This clonotype was observed at least ten times. V and J are TRBV20-1 and TRBJ2-7, with D hard to call. Trimming left V 5 bases short and J 3 bases short, with 11 bases between. The CDR3 consists of 12 residues. Per the germline V gene, CDR1 is DFQATT and CDR2 is SNEGSKA (reference sequence). This CDR3 is CSADPRGYEQYF. The CDR3 DNA sequence: TGCAGTGCTGACCCTCGTGGCTACGAGCAGTACTTC.

This clonotype was seen a few times. The rearrangement joins TRBV5-1 to TRBJ2-7; no reliable D call. The CDR3 contains 15 residues. Trimming cost V 2 bases and J 0 bases, with 12 bases left between them. The germline CDR1 and CDR2 sequences are SGHRS and YFSETQ. As DNA, the CDR3 is TGCGCCAGCAGCTTTGAAAGCCTAAGCTCCTACGAGCAGTACTTC. It is translated as CASSFESLSSYEQYF.

This clonotype was counted at least ten times. The V call is TRBV6-1, the J call TRBJ2-1; possible D gene TRBD1, 6 bases. V was clipped by 6 bases and J by 8 bases, with 20 bases between them. Germline V CDR1 and CDR2: MNHNS, SASEGT. This CDR3 spans 15 amino acids. CDR3 nucleotide sequence: TGTGCCAGCAGCCCCTGGGGGCACCAGGGCGATGAGCAGTTCTTC. Translating it yields CASSPWGHQGDEQFF.

This clonotype was recorded many times. This chain connects TRBV20-1 to TRBJ2-5, with a weak D call TRBD1 (5 bases). The CDR3 is 11 residues long. Trimming stripped 2 bases from V and 5 bases from J, with 6 bases between. Germline CDR1 reads DFQATT; CDR2 reads SNEGSKA (reference sequence). CDR3 DNA sequence: TGCAGTGCTAGACAGGGTGAGACCCAGTACTTC. It translates to CSARQGETQYF.